This T cell receptor beta chain was captured by sequencing in a study of technical replicates of blood from a few donors. Using immunoSEQ multiplex PCR, the repertoire was profiled, and TCRdb retains in-frame clones only, with some absent. The table lists about 14,000 clones, roughly three quarters of them singletons, with about 13% in the top ten. Source material: PBMCs. This receptor was taken from a human donor in good health.

In nucleotides, the CDR3 is TGTGCCACCAGCAGAGGTACGGTAAACCAGCCCCAGCATTTT. Its protein product is CATSRGTVNQPQHF. The chain employs TRBV15 and TRBJ1-5; no reliable D call. The CDR3 is made up of 14 amino acids. CDR1 LNHNV and CDR2 YYDKDF come from the germline V gene (reference sequence). Trimming shortened V by 1 base and J by 7 bases, and 11 bases separated the two germline ends.